This T cell receptor (beta chain) was recovered during a study of Ad26.COV2.S vaccination and SARS-CoV-2 variants. Documented treatment: 15 to 20 received Ad26.COV2.S at low or high dose, single or two shots; 5 received placebo; per-sample allocation not given. Repertoires come from day 63 after the first vaccine or placebo injection. Concerning this clone itself: Its antigen is not identified.

The V and J ends lost 5 bases and 4 bases, in that order; junction bases with no gene match: 6. This CDR3 contains 14 residues. Per the germline V gene, CDR1 is SGHTA and CDR2 is FQGTGA. TCRdb's copy holds only in-frame clones and misses some; the assay was immunoSEQ multiplex PCR. The sample records hundreds of thousands of clones, 70% to 90% being singletons. Overall study findings and caveats: People who got the vaccine or the placebo had similar non-spike TCR breadth. Vaccine recipients had higher spike-specific TCR breadth than placebo recipients. Using TCR breadth and depth analyses may have led to underestimated total T cell responses. Reports say spike-specific CD8+ and CD4+ T cell responses covered substantial breadth after vaccination.

The receptor was derived from a person aged 18-65 years who received the Ad26.COV2.S COVID-19 vaccine or a placebo. This chain links TRBV7-3 with TRBJ1-1; 8 nucleotides agree with TRBD1. This specimen was peripheral blood, taken in a trial of Ad26.COV2.S vaccine versus placebo. The CDR3 here is CASSQQGALTEAFF. Here the CDR3 DNA reads TGTGCCAGCAGCCAGCAGGGGGCACTCACTGAAGCTTTCTTT.